One and the same sample provided the 18 T cell receptor beta chains below, sequenced in a study of Graves' ophthalmopathy and Graves' hyperthyroidism. CDR3 regions of TCR beta were amplified from RNA transcripts. Second-round multiplex PCR came after a first-round RT-PCR that employed HTBI primers. TCRdb re-analysed the multiplex PCR reads in MiXCR, keeping a single row per CDR3 protein. The data contain approximately 160,000 distinct CDR3 sequences, roughly two fifths of them singletons. The material sequenced was peripheral blood. Receptors originate from a middle-aged woman with Graves' ophthalmopathy.

The V gene is TRBV11-2, the J gene TRBJ1-1, with TRBD1 matching over 9 bases. From germline, CDR1 is SGHAT and CDR2 FQNNGV. The CDR3 has 17 residues. V was pared by 5 bases and J by 4 bases, with 14 bases of the junction left unmatched. CDR3 nucleotides: TGTGCCAGCAGCAACCCCGGGACAGGGACTGGAGGCACTGAAGCTTTCTTT. The encoded protein is CASSNPGTGTGGTEAFF.

This clonotype was observed many times. This chain links TRBV13 with TRBJ2-7; the D call may be TRBD1 or TRBD2 (6 bases each). Germline values: CDR1 PRHDT, CDR2 FYEKMQ (reference sequence). The CDR3 totals 16 residues. Trimming shortened V by 5 bases and J by 3 bases, and 20 bases separated the two germline ends. CDR3 in DNA: TGTGCCAGCAGCCTCCGGGCACAGGGACTTGTCTACGAGCAGTACTTC. It encodes CASSLRAQGLVYEQYF.

This clonotype was counted ten times or more. J is TRBJ2-4 and V is TRBV20-1; D remains ambiguous. Germline V lookup: CDR1 DFQATT, CDR2 SNEGSKA (reference sequence). This CDR3 contains 12 residues. The CDR3 DNA is TGCAGCGGCCTGCCAGTGGGAAACATTCAGTACTTC. It encodes CSGLPVGNIQYF.

The rearrangement uses TRBV6-1 and TRBJ1-1, with TRBD1 matching over 8 bases. Trimming cost V 6 bases and J 0 bases; bases outside gene matches: 3. This CDR3 spans 14 amino acids. The germline gives CDR1 MNHNS, CDR2 SASEGT. CDR3 nucleotides: TGTGCCAGCAGGCGGACAGGGCTGAACACTGAAGCTTTCTTT. Translating it yields CASRRTGLNTEAFF.

The chain is built from TRBV28 and TRBJ1-6; D not resolved. Looked up from germline, CDR1 is MDHEN and CDR2 is SYDVKM. The CDR3 has 16 residues. With 1 base removed from V and 5 bases from J, the gap between germline ends came to 12 bases. CDR3 DNA: TGTGCCAGCAGTTTATCGTCGGACGGCGATAATTCACCCCTCCACTTT. Translated: CASSLSSDGDNSPLHF.

J is TRBJ2-4 and V is TRBV6-1; the D gene could be TRBD1 or TRBD2 (5 bases each). The germline gives CDR1 MNHNS, CDR2 SASEGT. The CDR3 has 16 amino acids. Trimming took off 3 bases at V and 5 bases at J, with 17 bases between the two ends. In DNA form, the CDR3 reads TGTGCCAGCAGTGACCACCCTAACGGGGCAGAAAACATTCAGTACTTC. Translation: CASSDHPNGAENIQYF.

This sequence joins TRBV10-3 and TRBJ1-1; no clear D gene. The CDR3 has 14 amino acids. In germline, CDR1 is ENHRY, CDR2 SYGVKD. Trimming shortened V by 0 bases and J by 1 base, and 6 bases separated the two germline ends. In DNA form, the CDR3 reads TGTGCCATCAGTGAGTCGGTAGCGAACACTGAAGCTTTCTTT. Its translation is CAISESVANTEAFF.

This clonotype was observed many times. J is TRBJ1-2 and V is TRBV12-3 or TRBV12-4; D ambiguous. Trimming removed 1 base at V and 7 bases at J, with 7 bases between. The CDR3 is 12 amino acids. This chain's CDR3 is CASSLGTGGYTF. The DNA for the CDR3 is TGTGCCAGCAGTTTAGGGACCGGTGGCTACACCTTC.

This clonotype showed up just once. The V call is TRBV6-5, the J call TRBJ2-7; 7 bases match TRBD2. After removal of 2 bases from V and 0 bases from J, the junction contained 7 bases not matched to a gene. Germline V gene sequence: CDR1 MNHEY, CDR2 SVGAGI. The CDR3 length is 16 residues. Here the CDR3 DNA reads TGTGCCAGCAGTTACCGATTCGGGGGGAGCTCCTACGAGCAGTACTTC. Amino acids: CASSYRFGGSSYEQYF.

This clonotype was counted many times. V and J are TRBV11-2 and TRBJ1-6; D not certain. Trimming stripped 5 bases from V and 7 bases from J, with 6 bases between. Germline V CDR1 and CDR2: SGHAT, FQNNGV. The CDR3 length is 12 residues. The CDR3 here is CASSVRNSPLHF. The DNA for the CDR3 is TGTGCCAGCAGCGTTAGGAATTCACCCCTCCACTTT.

This clonotype was recorded many times. This chain links TRBV7-8 with TRBJ1-2; 7 nucleotides agree with TRBD1. This CDR3 comprises 16 residues. CDR1 is SGHVS, CDR2 FQNEAQ, per germline. V lost 0 bases and J lost 8; bases outside the gene matches: 12. CDR3 coding DNA: TGTGCCAGCAGCTTAGCGTTTGGGGACAGTCCTCGGGGCTACACCTTC. Its translation is CASSLAFGDSPRGYTF.

This clonotype showed up just a few times. The genes are TRBV6-5 and TRBJ2-7; no clear D gene. Germline-derived CDR1 and CDR2 are MNHEY and SVGAGI. V dropped 1 base and J dropped 3 bases, with 10 bases sitting between them. The CDR3 spans 14 residues. CDR3 in DNA: TGTGCCAGCAGTTACTATAGGGCCCGCTACGAGCAGTACTTC. Residues: CASSYYRARYEQYF.

This clonotype has at least ten counts. This rearrangement joins TRBV28 to TRBJ2-7; 9 bases align to TRBD1. The CDR3 runs to 17 residues. Unmatched junction bases numbered 15, after V lost 4 bases and J lost 5 bases. Germline lookup yields CDR1 MDHEN and CDR2 SYDVKM. CDR3 loop: CASSYDRDREYSDEQYF. As DNA, the CDR3 is TGTGCCAGCAGTTATGACCGGGACAGGGAATATTCCGACGAGCAGTACTTC.

This clonotype was recorded at least ten times. The V and J genes are TRBV4-1 and TRBJ1-6, with 9 bases fitting TRBD1. The CDR3 runs 14 residues. CDR1 is MGHRA and CDR2 is YSYEKL in the germline V gene. Trimming cost V 3 bases and J 7 bases; bases outside gene matches: 1. As DNA, the CDR3 is TGCGCCAGCAGCCAGGGACAGGGCAATTCACCCCTCCACTTT. This translates into CASSQGQGNSPLHF.

This chain's CDR3 is CAIREALGETQYF. DNA for the CDR3: TGTGCCATCAGGGAAGCCCTCGGGGAGACCCAGTACTTC. This chain connects TRBV10-3 to TRBJ2-5; D is uncertain. V was pared by 6 bases and J by 5 bases, with 13 bases between. CDR1 and CDR2 from the germline V gene are ENHRY and SYGVKD. The CDR3 extends over 13 amino acids.

CDR3 sequence (DNA): TGTGCCAGCAGTTCCAATTCCCCAGGGGACTATGGCTACACCTTC. Translating gives CASSSNSPGDYGYTF. The chain links TRBV28 to TRBJ1-2; D possibly corresponds to TRBD1 (6 bases). This CDR3 spans 15 amino acids. Trimming pared 4 bases from V and 3 bases from J, leaving 15 bases between. CDR1 is MDHEN, CDR2 SYDVKM, per germline.

As to this clonotype: This clone may be a read error of a much larger clone one base away. The gene calls are TRBV18 and TRBJ2-2; D might be TRBD1 or TRBD2, each matching 5 bases. The CDR3 has 15 residues. V shed 2 bases and J shed 4 bases, with 11 bases lying between them. Germline loops: CDR1 KGHSH, CDR2 LQKENI. The CDR3 DNA reads TGTGCCAGCTCACCAGTACGGGGACCCACCGGGGAGCTGTTTTTT. Its translation is CASSPVRGPTGELFF.

There are many counts of this clonotype. A read error may explain this, as a much larger clone is one base away. The CDR3 coding sequence is TGTGCCAGCAGATACATTGACTATGGCTACACCTTC. It is translated as CASRYIDYGYTF. The chain joins TRBV12-3 or TRBV12-4 to TRBJ1-2; D is unresolved. V was trimmed by 6 bases and J by 3 bases, leaving 8 bases between them. The CDR3 covers 12 residues.